A selection of T cell receptor beta chains follows, all from one sample in a study of CD8 T cells in Susac syndrome. MiXCR, run by TCRdb on the immunoSEQ multiplex PCR reads, gives a single entry per CDR3 protein. Among just over 150,000 distinct CDR3 sequences, roughly 94% were seen once, and the ten largest hold about 0.21%. The source material was CD8+ T cells from PBMCs. The receptors stem from a human donor with multiple sclerosis. The CDR3 runs from the conserved cysteine through the conserved F or W. Each record gives: D gene, J gene, clone size, V gene, CDR3 DNA, CDR3 protein. D genes are given only for firm matches. Part of the rows lack a size; the others show once, few, many or a class for expanded clones.

>-|TRBJ1-2|-|TRBV30
TGTGCCTGGAGTACGGGTAGAGGCTACACCTTC
CAWSTGRGYTF
>TRBD1|TRBJ1-5|-|TRBV27
TGTGCCAGCAGTCCCCCAGGGGGATCAGGCAATCAGCCCCAGCATTTT
CASSPPGGSGNQPQHF
>-|TRBJ1-2|-|TRBV3-1
TGTGCCAGCAGCCAAGATGTGAGACCTAACTATGGCTACACCTTC
CASSQDVRPNYGYTF
>-|TRBJ1-2|-|TRBV7-9
TGTGCCAGCAGCTTAACCGGGACACCCTATGGCTACACCTTC
CASSLTGTPYGYTF
>-|TRBJ2-7|-|TRBV5-1
TGCGCCAGCAGCTTCGGACCCGACCGCTTCTCCTACGAGCAGTACTTC
CASSFGPDRFSYEQYF
>-|TRBJ1-2|-|TRBV29-1
TGCAGCGTCTTGGACAACTCGGGCCGGGGCTACACCTTC
CSVLDNSGRGYTF
>TRBD2|TRBJ2-1|-|TRBV2
TGTGCCAGCAGTGAACGGACTAGCGGGGTTGCTGAGCAGTTCTTC
CASSERTSGVAEQFF
>-|TRBJ1-1|-|TRBV2
TGTGCCAGCAGTGAAATGGGAGACAGGAAAGCTTTCTTT
CASSEMGDRKAFF
>-|TRBJ1-5|-|TRBV28
TGTGCCAGCTTCAGGGCTTGGCGGCCCCAGCATTTT
CASFRAWRPQHF
>-|TRBJ1-1|-|TRBV9
TGTGCCAGCAGCGTAGGCGCCGAAGTCGCTGAAGCTTTCTTT
CASSVGAEVAEAFF
>TRBD1|TRBJ2-7|once|TRBV24-1
TGTGCCATCCTTAAGACAGGGCCCTACGAGCAGTACTTC
CAILKTGPYEQYF
>TRBD1|TRBJ2-3|-|TRBV4-2
TGTGCCAGCAGCCCGCGGGACAGGAGCACAGATACGCAGTATTTT
CASSPRDRSTDTQYF
>TRBD1|TRBJ1-2|-|TRBV27
TGTGCCAGCAGTTTCCTACAGGGGGATGGCTACACCTTC
CASSFLQGDGYTF
>-|TRBJ2-5|-|TRBV30
TGTGCCTGGAGTGTACGGTTGGGAAGAGACCAGTACTTC
CAWSVRLGRDQYF
>-|TRBJ2-1|-|TRBV12-5
TGTGCTAGTGGACGGGGGACTAATGAGCAGTTCTTC
CASGRGTNEQFF
>TRBD1|TRBJ1-5|-|TRBV20-1
TGCAGTGCTAGAGATTCTCGGACAGGGTCGGGCAATCAGCCCCAGCATTTT
CSARDSRTGSGNQPQHF
>-|TRBJ2-2|-|TRBV20-1
TGCAGTGCTAGAGATCCGGGATGGGCATGGACCGGGGAGCTGTTTTTT
CSARDPGWAWTGELFF
>TRBD1|TRBJ2-7|-|TRBV20-1
TGCAGTGCCCCAGGGGGCAAACCCCCCTACGAGCAGTACTTC
CSAPGGKPPYEQYF
>TRBD1|TRBJ1-1|-|TRBV5-1
TGCGCCAGCCGGCAGGGGGTCACTGAAGCTTTCTTT
CASRQGVTEAFF
>TRBD1|TRBJ2-7|-|TRBV29-1
TGCAGCGTTGAATGGGACAGCTACGAGCAGTACTTC
CSVEWDSYEQYF
>-|TRBJ1-6|-|TRBV30
TGTGCCTGGAGTGTAACAGCCGAGGGTCCCCTCCACTTT
CAWSVTAEGPLHF
>-|TRBJ2-3|-|TRBV15
TGTGCCACCAGCAGAGATAGGGGGGCGGCAGATACGCAGTATTTT
CATSRDRGAADTQYF
>-|TRBJ1-4|-|TRBV9
TGTGCCAGCAGCGTGGCGCCTGGGGGCCCTGAGGAAAAACTGTTTTTT
CASSVAPGGPEEKLFF
>TRBD2|TRBJ2-3|-|TRBV15
TGTGCCACCAGCCGACTAGCGGGGAGCACAGATACGCAGTATTTT
CATSRLAGSTDTQYF
>TRBD1|TRBJ2-5|-|TRBV7-8
TGTGCCAGCAGCTACCGGGGACAGCCCCAAGAGACCCAGTACTTC
CASSYRGQPQETQYF
>-|TRBJ1-1|once|TRBV14
TGTGCCAGCAGCCAGGGCCTCGGGGAGGACACTGAAGCTTTCTTT
CASSQGLGEDTEAFF
>-|TRBJ2-7|-|TRBV20-1
TGCAGTGCTAGAGGTGTCTCCGAGCAGTACTTC
CSARGVSEQYF
>-|TRBJ1-3|-|TRBV20-1
TGCAGTGCTAGTGAGGGAAGCTCTGGAAACACCATATATTTT
CSASEGSSGNTIYF
>-|TRBJ2-1|-|TRBV27
TGTGCCAGCAGTCCTCTCCCATCAGGAGAATGGAACTACAATGAGCAGTTCTTC
CASSPLPSGEWNYNEQFF
>-|TRBJ1-2|-|TRBV3-1
TGTGCCAGCTCCCAAGGTTTTAACTATGGCTACACCTTC
CASSQGFNYGYTF
>-|TRBJ2-7|-|TRBV30
TGTGCCTGGAAGGCGGGCAAAACCTCCTACGAGCAGTACTTC
CAWKAGKTSYEQYF
>TRBD1|TRBJ1-1|-|TRBV7-3
TGTGCCAGCGGCTTAATAAGGACAGGGGGCTGGAACACTGAAGCTTTCTTT
CASGLIRTGGWNTEAFF
>-|TRBJ1-2|-|TRBV11-3
TGTGCCAGCAGCTCCCGGGATGCCCCGGGCGGCTACACCTTC
CASSSRDAPGGYTF
>TRBD2|TRBJ2-1|-|TRBV27
TGTGCCAGCATACGAGCGGGGTCTTACAATGAGCAGTTCTTC
CASIRAGSYNEQFF
>-|TRBJ1-2|-|TRBV15
TGTGCCACCAGCAGATCCCGAGGAGGGTATGGCTACACCTTC
CATSRSRGGYGYTF
>-|TRBJ2-1|once|TRBV25-1
TGTGCCAGCAGTGTGCTGGTTCGGAATGAGCAGTTCTTC
CASSVLVRNEQFF
>-|TRBJ2-1|-|TRBV19
TGTGCCAGTAGTATAGCGGGGGCCTCGGTGAATGAGCAGTTCTTC
CASSIAGASVNEQFF
>TRBD1|TRBJ1-5|-|TRBV25-1
TGTGCCAGCAGACAGGGGACTCAGCCCCAGCATTTT
CASRQGTQPQHF
>-|TRBJ2-7|-|TRBV27
TGTGCCAGCAGTTTCGCTCGTGGGGCTTACGAGCAGTACTTC
CASSFARGAYEQYF
>-|TRBJ1-5|-|TRBV6-1
TGTGCCAGCAGAAACCGAGGAGGGAATCAGCCCCAGCATTTT
CASRNRGGNQPQHF
>-|TRBJ1-2|-|TRBV29-1
TGCAGCACCGATTCCCAGGACAGTGTCTATGGCTACACCTTC
CSTDSQDSVYGYTF
>-|TRBJ2-7|-|TRBV18
TGTGCCAGCTCACCACCCCGGGGAACAGGGCAGTACGAGCAGTACTTC
CASSPPRGTGQYEQYF
>-|TRBJ2-1|-|TRBV12-3/TRBV12-4
TGTGCCAGCAGTTTAGCGGGGTTTAATCCCAATGAGCAGTTCTTC
CASSLAGFNPNEQFF
>-|TRBJ2-2|-|TRBV25-1
TGTGCCAGCAGTGCCTTGGACACCGGGGAGCTGTTTTTT
CASSALDTGELFF
>TRBD1|TRBJ2-7|-|TRBV13
TGTGCCAGCAGCTCCCCGGGACAGGCTACCTACGAGCAGTACTTC
CASSSPGQATYEQYF